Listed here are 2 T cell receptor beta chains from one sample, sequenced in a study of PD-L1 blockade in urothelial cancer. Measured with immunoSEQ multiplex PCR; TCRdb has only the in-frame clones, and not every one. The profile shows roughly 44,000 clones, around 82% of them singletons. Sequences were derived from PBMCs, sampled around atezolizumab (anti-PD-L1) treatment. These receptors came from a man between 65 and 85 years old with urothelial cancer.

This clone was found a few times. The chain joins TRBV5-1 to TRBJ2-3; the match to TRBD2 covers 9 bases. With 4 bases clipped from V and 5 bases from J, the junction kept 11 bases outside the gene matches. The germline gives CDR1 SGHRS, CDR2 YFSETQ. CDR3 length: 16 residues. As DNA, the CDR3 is TGCGCCAGCAGCCCGGGAGGTAGCGGGAGATTAGATACGCAGTATTTT. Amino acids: CASSPGGSGRLDTQYF.

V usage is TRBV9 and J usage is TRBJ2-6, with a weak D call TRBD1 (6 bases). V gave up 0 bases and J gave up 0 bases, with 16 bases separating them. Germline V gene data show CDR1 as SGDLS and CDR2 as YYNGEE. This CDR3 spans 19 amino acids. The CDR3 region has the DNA TGTGCCAGCAGCGTAGCTACAGGGACCACTGTCTCTGGGGCCAACGTCCTGACTTTC. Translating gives CASSVATGTTVSGANVLTF. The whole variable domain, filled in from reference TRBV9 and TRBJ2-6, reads DSGVTQTPKHLITATGQRVTLRCSPRSGDLSVYWYQQSLDQGLQFLIQYYNGEERAKGNILERFSAQQFPDLHSELNLSSLELGDSALYFCASSVATGTTVSGANVLTFGAGSRLTVL.